This T cell receptor (beta chain) was profiled in a study of cytomegalovirus exposure and HLA in healthy donors (dated by TCRdb to the late 2010s). As for the study more broadly: In an earlier analysis of 550 to 750 of the donors, around 290 Gb of sequence data and 90 million to 120 million unique TCR beta sequences from about 180 million T cells were reported. Roughly 300 gigabases of sequencing data and 75 million to 85 million unique TCR sequences made up an early release that covered fewer than 650 HLA-typed donors. Among the approximately 430 genotyped donors, approximately 77% belonged to the genetic ancestry cluster associated with self-reported Caucasian donors. The study aimed to test whether signatures of past pathogen exposure could be identified by cataloging public T cell receptors. The study profiled the T cell repertoires of fewer than 850 subjects by immunosequencing and related them to cytomegalovirus serostatus. Besides the first cohort of under 700 subjects, a separate validation cohort made up of 95 to 150 different subjects was used. The study combined high-throughput TCR immunosequencing, statistical association of individual TCRs with disease status, and machine learning to predict cytomegalovirus infection status. A later analysis re-analyzed previously published TCR beta repertoires from several hundred donors and added high-resolution HLA genotyping to study TCR occurrence patterns. Rather than drawing on any new phenotypic data, the later analysis identified candidate immune exposures from TCR beta sequences and the way those sequences occurred across donors. To decide whether each TCR beta V gene segment behaved as functional or pseudogenic, an earlier analysis of approximately 590 of the donors relied on high-throughput TCR beta sequencing. Alongside the repertoire data, information on donor age, sex, ethnicity and CMV serostatus was compiled. Genome-wide SNP genotypes for about 65% of the 666 donors were used in a later genetic analysis, which treated that subset as a discovery cohort. Every discovery cohort repertoire had been produced on one sequencing platform. Class I and class II HLA loci were covered by the typing at four-digit resolution. Typing coverage varied by locus: roughly 620-640 donors for A, B, C, DRB1 and DQB1; 522 for DQA1; over 600 for DPA1; 450 to 480 for DPB1. Roughly 5 DR-DQ haplotypes were handled as single units for association and clustering, since linkage in the cohort was strong. Across under 500 genotyped donors of the cohort, an average of approximately 240,000 unique TCR beta nucleotide sequences per donor were sequenced, and roughly 17% of those sequences were non-productive.

The cohort comprised more than 550 healthy bone marrow donors. At the time of sampling, every cohort member was nominally healthy, though immune exposures that went unrecorded were likely present. The donor tested CMV seronegative and was one of the 352 seronegative cohort members. A peripheral blood sample was collected from each donor, and TCR beta sequencing was performed on peripheral blood mononuclear cells. The Qiagen DNeasy Blood Extraction Kit was used to extract genomic DNA from the blood cell samples. Results and caveats for the whole study, not just this receptor: The authors suggested that the approach could potentially be extended to other disease states and immunological phenotypes. According to a later genetic analysis, donors in an Asian-associated ancestry cluster had fewer N-insertions in productive TCRs than the approximately 670-donor mean. Over 15 rarely observed V segments, including chromosome 9 orphons, were excluded from the earlier analysis of about 610 of the donors because counts were too low. A later genetic analysis associated a missense DCLRE1C variant with V-gene and J-gene trimming of TCR beta chains, and an independent cohort replicated the association. A few of the identified cytomegalovirus-associated TCR beta chains were confirmed in vitro to be specific for cytomegalovirus antigens. Strong co-occurrence of HLA alleles, especially DR and DQ, made assigning TCR associations to individual alleles difficult. Compared with equally common non-associated chains, HLA-associated TCR beta chains in a later analysis were more clonally expanded and had lower generation probabilities. According to a later analysis, TCR association rates differed among HLA loci, with DRB1 alleles showing the most associated TCRs and HLA-C alleles showing the fewest. Linkage disequilibrium might explain the correlated functional status among segregating V segments, but an unknown experimental factor could not be ruled out. This cohort had only TCR beta chains sequenced, and the lack of alpha or paired-chain data limited which features could be detected. Broadly in line with IMGT annotations, most TCR beta V segments showed up in productive rearrangements about 87% or about 30% of the time in an earlier analysis of under 700 of the donors. Most CMV-associated TCR beta chains appeared to be HLA-restricted in a later analysis, and the HLA associations seemed to be driven largely by CMV exposure. In the study, approximately 160 TCR beta chains were listed as associated with cytomegalovirus. A further reported finding was that TCR beta sequences accurately predicted the HLA-A and HLA-B alleles for most subjects in the first cohort. Most TCR sequences were seen in very few donors, while some public TCRs were found in many individuals. CMV serostatus was the only immune exposure information available for the cohort. At a false discovery rate of 0.05, a later analysis linked 16,000 or so TCR beta sequences to specific HLA alleles. A cluster of highly shared sequence variants was judged likely to be a technical artifact of the sequencing pipeline. Some IMGT-functional V segments, including TRBV6-2 and TRBV6-3, could not be distinguished by the 87-base-pair reads and were therefore excluded. According to a later analysis, parvovirus B19, influenza, CMV and Epstein-Barr virus appeared linked to several top co-occurrence clusters. HLA typing was unavailable for some donors at each locus, so association tests used only the typed subset. The classifier was reported to diagnose cytomegalovirus status with high specificity and sensitivity in both the original and validation cohorts. Presence/absence analyses assumed roughly uniform sequencing depth across donors, an assumption that may not hold.

This clone was seen only once. Its antigen remains undetermined. Base qualities are not recorded, but no much larger clone differs from it by a single base. The sample contains more than one DNA sequence encoding this CDR3. Libraries came from the immunoSEQ multiplex PCR assay. A mixture of 60 forward primers for TCR Vbeta segments and 13 reverse primers for TCR Jbeta segments was used in the multiplex PCR. The CDR3 region of rearranged TCR beta genes was amplified from genomic DNA by a multiplex PCR assay. The amplified TCR beta libraries were sequenced on the Illumina HiSeq System as 87-base-pair reads. On the authors' methods: In a later analysis, tens of millions of unique TCR beta chains were counted across the approximately 640 repertoires, and roughly 11 million of these chains were shared by at least two donors. To remove PCR and sequencing errors, raw reads were error-corrected and collapsed into unique sequences using a nearest-neighbor algorithm that merged closely related sequences. V, D and J gene segments were assigned by aligning CDR3 sequences to IMGT reference sequences. For a sequence to be retained, a match of at least six nucleotides to both a V gene segment and a J gene segment was required. A rearrangement was called productive if the CDR3 had no stop codons and remained in frame with V and J, and every other rearrangement was called non-productive. Following IMGT convention, CDR3 was defined as the stretch from the second conserved V-encoded cysteine up to the conserved J-encoded phenylalanine. In an earlier analysis of 500 to 650 of the donors, sequences lacking an unambiguous match to a single V gene segment were excluded. An earlier analysis of under 750 of the donors called V segments functional above 56.7% productive rearrangements and segregating when the between-donor standard deviation exceeded 5%. A statistical classification framework was built to diagnose cytomegalovirus status from the catalog of TCR beta chain sequences. V and J gene assignment, in a later analysis, came from comparing TCR nucleotide sequences with IMGT/GENE-DB human TR gene sequences. Using the TCRdist pipeline, a later analysis assigned CDR3 sequences along with most-parsimonious VDJ recombination scenarios. A later analysis defined each TCR beta chain by its CDR3 amino acid sequence plus V-gene family, and excluded reads lacking a unique V-gene family. In a later analysis, 500 to 700 highly shared, low-generation-probability nucleotide sequences were removed to address suspected cross-contamination and a sequencing artifact. In a later analysis, a clonal expansion index for each public chain was calculated from normalized within-repertoire ranks of inferred template counts. A later analysis computed generation probabilities with a VDJ recombination model fitted to out-of-frame rearrangements, and checked the results against IGoR. In a later analysis, hypergeometric tests were used to score TCR-TCR, TCR-HLA and TCR-CMV co-occurrence, with a repertoire-size bias correction applied to TCR pairs. In a later analysis, false discovery rates were estimated by permuting HLA or CMV assignments 20 times. In a later analysis, co-occurring TCRs were grouped using DBSCAN, with TCRdist sequence similarity added in when clustering inside HLA-allele-positive subsets. Repertoires with fewer than 30,000 or more than 120,000 public chains were left out of co-occurrence clustering, as were five repertoires with anomalous nucleotide sharing. TCRdb obtained this table from immuneACCESS and retained in-frame rearrangements with V and J assigned. These tables miss some clones; where compared with another copy, unresolved V genes account for less than half of the shortfall, and the remainder is unexplained. V, J and clone size reflect that table, while D and trimming were determined from the DNA. The sample data list 150,000 or so clones, and roughly three quarters of these were observed just once. The ten largest clonotypes hold approximately 3% of the sample.

There are 17 amino acids in the CDR3, from cysteine to phenylalanine inclusive. Only the CDR3 region is kept as DNA, spanning 51 bases read in frame from base 1. Ends trimmed: V by 2 bases, J by 6 bases; bases unmatched to a gene: 11. For CDR1 and CDR2, the germline V gene lists MDHEN and SYDVKM. The rearrangement combines TRBV28 with TRBJ2-3, and 10 bases in between align with TRBD2. Material: PBMCs. This TCR was recovered from a male donor in good health and CMV-seronegative. The CDR3 protein sequence reads: CASSLTLGAGGYDTQYF. The nucleotide sequence is TGTGCCAGCAGTTTAACCCTCGGAGCGGGAGGGTACGATACGCAGTATTTT.